The rows below give T cell receptor beta chains drawn from one sample of a study of blood T cell repertoires in COVID-19. Assay used: immunoSEQ multiplex PCR; TCRdb lists only in-frame clones, some missing. This table has over 250,000 clones, over 80% appearing once. What was sequenced was peripheral blood. Source of these receptors: a woman aged 40 to 55 who had recovered from COVID-19. Each CDR3 is given with its conserved first and last residue. The order of the fields is clone size, V gene, D gene, J gene, CDR3 DNA, CDR3 protein. The D gene is left open where the match is weak. Clone sizes are given selectively: once, few, many, or a class where the clone is expanded.

size: .
V: TRBV12-5
D: .
J: TRBJ1-1
DNA: TGTGCTAGTGGTTTGGTAGTGGGTCCGGGGGCTGAAGCTTTCTTT
CDR3: CASGLVVGPGAEAFF

size: .
V: TRBV20-1
D: .
J: TRBJ2-7
DNA: TGCAGTGCTAGCGCGGAGTACGAGCAGTACTTC
CDR3: CSASAEYEQYF

size: .
V: TRBV5-1
D: TRBD2
J: TRBJ2-1
DNA: TGCGCCAGCAGCTTATCAGCGGGGGGGTACAATGAGCAGTTCTTC
CDR3: CASSLSAGGYNEQFF

size: .
V: TRBV4-3
D: TRBD1
J: TRBJ1-1
DNA: TGCGCCAGCAGCCAGGACAGGGAGGGGCTCGGCACTGAAGCTTTCTTT
CDR3: CASSQDREGLGTEAFF

size: .
V: TRBV7-2
D: .
J: TRBJ2-7
DNA: TGTGCCAGCAGCTTATTGGGAATAGGGGGATACGAGCAGTACTTC
CDR3: CASSLLGIGGYEQYF

size: .
V: TRBV20-1
D: TRBD2
J: TRBJ2-1
DNA: TGCAGTGCTAGTGGGAGGGAATCATTCAATGAGCAGTTCTTC
CDR3: CSASGRESFNEQFF

size: .
V: TRBV27
D: .
J: TRBJ1-2
DNA: TGTGCCAGCAGTTTATCGAGGAATAACTATGGCTACACCTTC
CDR3: CASSLSRNNYGYTF

size: .
V: TRBV5-1
D: .
J: TRBJ2-2
DNA: TGCGCCAGCAGCTACCAGGGTACCGGGGAGCTGTTTTTT
CDR3: CASSYQGTGELFF

size: once
V: TRBV7-9
D: .
J: TRBJ1-3
DNA: TGTGCCAGCAGCCGTACAGTCTCGGGAAACACCATATATTTT
CDR3: CASSRTVSGNTIYF

size: .
V: TRBV9
D: TRBD2
J: TRBJ2-5
DNA: TGTGCCAGCAGCGTCACTAGCGGGGGGGCGATTGGGACCCAGTACTTC
CDR3: CASSVTSGGAIGTQYF

size: once
V: TRBV9
D: TRBD1
J: TRBJ1-1
DNA: TGTGCCAGCAGCTCGAGGGACAGGGGTAACACTGAAGCTTTCTTT
CDR3: CASSSRDRGNTEAFF

size: .
V: TRBV7-2
D: .
J: TRBJ2-1
DNA: TGTGCCAGCAGCTTAGGAGGGACTCAGGTCTACAATGAGCAGTTCTTC
CDR3: CASSLGGTQVYNEQFF

size: .
V: TRBV29-1
D: .
J: TRBJ1-1
DNA: TGCAGCGCAAAAACAGGGCCCACTGAAGCTTTCTTT
CDR3: CSAKTGPTEAFF

size: .
V: TRBV10-3
D: TRBD1
J: TRBJ2-3
DNA: TGTGCCATCAGTGGGGGGACAGGGGCAGATACGCAGTATTTT
CDR3: CAISGGTGADTQYF

size: .
V: TRBV7-9
D: .
J: TRBJ1-2
DNA: TGTGCCAGCAGCTTAGAATTCTCTAACTATGGCTACACCTTC
CDR3: CASSLEFSNYGYTF

size: .
V: TRBV7-6
D: .
J: TRBJ1-2
DNA: TGTGCCAGCAGCCCAGGACGGCTAGGGGGGGTGCGCGGCTACACCTTC
CDR3: CASSPGRLGGVRGYTF

size: .
V: TRBV9
D: TRBD1
J: TRBJ1-4
DNA: TGTGCCAGCAGCGTAAGGACAGGCGGGAATGAAAAACTGTTTTTT
CDR3: CASSVRTGGNEKLFF

size: .
V: TRBV4-1
D: .
J: TRBJ1-6
DNA: TGCGCCAGCAGCCAAGAACAGTATAATTCACCCCTCCACTTT
CDR3: CASSQEQYNSPLHF

size: .
V: TRBV7-9
D: TRBD1
J: TRBJ2-7
DNA: TGTGCCAGCAGCTTAGCACAGGGGTCTACCTACGAGCAGTACTTC
CDR3: CASSLAQGSTYEQYF

size: .
V: TRBV6-5
D: TRBD1
J: TRBJ2-5
DNA: TGTGCCAGCGGCGGGACAGGGAGGGCCCAGTACTTC
CDR3: CASGGTGRAQYF

size: .
V: TRBV4-2
D: TRBD2
J: TRBJ2-2
DNA: TGTGCCAGCAGCCAAGATGCACTAGCGGTACAGACCGTAACGAACACCGGGGAGCTGTTTTTT
CDR3: CASSQDALAVQTVTNTGELFF

size: .
V: TRBV2
D: .
J: TRBJ1-2
DNA: TGTGCCAGCAGGCTTGACAGGTCAGAATATGGCTACACCTTC
CDR3: CASRLDRSEYGYTF

size: .
V: TRBV5-1
D: TRBD1
J: TRBJ2-7
DNA: TGCGCCAGCAGTTCTATGAGACAGGGGGGGTACGAGCAGTACTTC
CDR3: CASSSMRQGGYEQYF

size: .
V: TRBV10-1
D: .
J: TRBJ2-3
DNA: TGCGCCAGCAGTGTACACAGAATCCCCACAGATACGCAGTATTTT
CDR3: CASSVHRIPTDTQYF

size: once
V: TRBV5-1
D: .
J: TRBJ1-2
DNA: TGCGCCAGCAGCCCTCGACCCGGAGGAATCATCTATGGCTACACCTTC
CDR3: CASSPRPGGIIYGYTF

size: .
V: TRBV12-3/TRBV12-4
D: .
J: TRBJ1-1
DNA: TGTGCCAGCAGATACATTACAGGTTCTGAAGCTTTCTTT
CDR3: CASRYITGSEAFF

size: .
V: TRBV28
D: TRBD1
J: TRBJ1-1
DNA: TGTGCCAGCAGCCCCTGGACAGGGGGCATCACGAACACTGAAGCTTTCTTT
CDR3: CASSPWTGGITNTEAFF

size: .
V: TRBV4-2
D: .
J: TRBJ2-2
DNA: TGTGCCAGCAGCCCCAGGGGGGCACGGGTCTCCGGGGAGCTGTTTTTT
CDR3: CASSPRGARVSGELFF

size: .
V: TRBV6-5
D: TRBD2
J: TRBJ2-1
DNA: TGTGCCAGCAGGATACCTAGCGGGGAGCAGTTCTTC
CDR3: CASRIPSGEQFF

size: .
V: TRBV29-1
D: TRBD1
J: TRBJ2-1
DNA: TGCAGCGTTGCCGACTTTACGTCACAGGGGATGTGGCAGTTCTTC
CDR3: CSVADFTSQGMWQFF

size: once
V: TRBV23-1
D: .
J: TRBJ2-1
DNA: TGCGCCAGCATGTGGCGGCCCAGCTCCTACAATGAGCAGTTCTTC
CDR3: CASMWRPSSYNEQFF

size: .
V: TRBV6-6
D: TRBD1
J: TRBJ1-2
DNA: TGTGCCAGCAGTTACGACAGGGTATATGGCTACACCTTC
CDR3: CASSYDRVYGYTF

size: .
V: TRBV10-1
D: .
J: TRBJ2-2
DNA: TGCGCCAGCAGTGAGAGTTTGTTAAGGGGACACCCGAGAACCGGGGAGCTGTTTTTT
CDR3: CASSESLLRGHPRTGELFF

size: .
V: TRBV29-1
D: .
J: TRBJ1-5
DNA: TGCAGCGAATCTTGGGCGCCCAGAGGCAATCAGCCCCAGCATTTT
CDR3: CSESWAPRGNQPQHF

size: .
V: TRBV27
D: TRBD1
J: TRBJ2-3
DNA: TGTGCCAGCAGACGGACAGGGCCCACAGATACGCAGTATTTT
CDR3: CASRRTGPTDTQYF

size: .
V: TRBV14
D: .
J: TRBJ1-2
DNA: TGTGCCAGCAGCCAAGATGTGGCACCTTATGGCTACACCTTC
CDR3: CASSQDVAPYGYTF

size: .
V: TRBV13
D: TRBD2
J: TRBJ2-3
DNA: TGTGCCAGTTTAGCGGGGAGCACAGATACGCAGTATTTT
CDR3: CASLAGSTDTQYF

size: once
V: TRBV5-5
D: .
J: TRBJ2-2
DNA: TGTGCCAGCAGCCGCGACCCCTTGGGGGGGGCGGGGACCGGGGAGCTGTTTTTT
CDR3: CASSRDPLGGAGTGELFF

size: .
V: TRBV10-3
D: TRBD1
J: TRBJ1-2
DNA: TGTGCCACGCTCGGACAGGTCTATGGCTACACCTTC
CDR3: CATLGQVYGYTF

size: .
V: TRBV11-2
D: TRBD1
J: TRBJ1-2
DNA: TGTGCCAGCAGCTTAGAGGACAGGGACCCCTATGGCTACACCTTC
CDR3: CASSLEDRDPYGYTF

size: .
V: TRBV4-3
D: .
J: TRBJ2-3
DNA: TGCGCCAGCAGCCAAGCATGGGGGGACTCCGCAGATACGCAGTATTTT
CDR3: CASSQAWGDSADTQYF

size: .
V: TRBV18
D: .
J: TRBJ1-1
DNA: TGTGCCAGCTCACCACGGCGGCTGGGGGCCGGGAACACTGAAGCTTTCTTT
CDR3: CASSPRRLGAGNTEAFF

size: .
V: TRBV3-1/TRBV3-2
D: TRBD1
J: TRBJ1-4
DNA: TGTGCCAGCAGCCAGGACAGGGAAGGGATTGGAGAAAAACTGTTTTTT
CDR3: CASSQDREGIGEKLFF

size: .
V: TRBV7-3
D: .
J: TRBJ2-2
DNA: TGTGCCAGCAGCCCTACAGCCACCGGGGAGCTGTTTTTT
CDR3: CASSPTATGELFF

size: .
V: TRBV2
D: .
J: TRBJ1-2
DNA: TGTGCCAGCAGTGTTAGCGGCTTCTATGGCTACACCTTC
CDR3: CASSVSGFYGYTF

size: .
V: TRBV5-1
D: .
J: TRBJ2-3
DNA: TGCGCCAGCAGCCCTGGGGGGAGCACAGATACGCAGTATTTT
CDR3: CASSPGGSTDTQYF